Listed below are T cell receptor beta chains from one sample, sequenced in a study of T cells after posttransplantation cyclophosphamide. Assay used: immunoSEQ multiplex PCR; TCRdb lists only in-frame clones, some missing. The sample records tens of thousands of clones, just under 95% being singletons. Sequences were obtained from PBMCs. Receptors were obtained from a woman aged 25 to 39 in good health and a related stem cell transplant donor. The CDR3 runs from the conserved cysteine through the conserved F or W. A D gene is named only where the DNA matches it firmly. The listing skips clone size in some rows; elsewhere it reads once, few, many or a size class.

TRBJ2-7 | NA | NA | TRBV4-3 | CASSQGWTGELYEQYF | TGCGCCAGCAGCCAAGGATGGACGGGGGAACTCTACGAGCAGTACTTC
TRBJ1-2 | NA | NA | TRBV18 | CASSPPRDLYGYTF | TGTGCCAGCTCACCACCCCGGGATCTCTATGGCTACACCTTC
TRBJ1-5 | TRBD1 | NA | TRBV23-1 | CASSPRTGSNQPQHF | TGCGCCAGCAGCCCGAGGACAGGTAGCAATCAGCCCCAGCATTTT
TRBJ2-7 | NA | once | TRBV18 | CASSPAGRSYEQYF | TGTGCCAGCTCACCAGCAGGCCGCTCCTACGAGCAGTACTTC
TRBJ2-7 | TRBD2 | NA | TRBV7-9 | CASILMGLAGNTDEQYF | TGTGCCAGCATCCTCATGGGGCTAGCGGGTAATACGGACGAGCAGTACTTC
TRBJ1-1 | TRBD1 | NA | TRBV5-6 | CASSLVSGGTEAFF | TGTGCCAGCAGCTTGGTCTCAGGGGGTACTGAAGCTTTCTTT
TRBJ1-2 | NA | few | TRBV7-9 | CASSRPGRGYGYTF | TGTGCCAGCAGTCGACCGGGACGGGGCTATGGCTACACCTTC
TRBJ1-2 | NA | once | TRBV13 | CASSLVRASYGYTF | TGTGCCAGCAGCTTAGTTCGGGCAAGCTATGGCTACACCTTC
TRBJ1-1 | TRBD1 | NA | TRBV9 | CASSGSGTVNTEAFF | TGTGCCAGCAGCGGAAGCGGGACAGTGAACACTGAAGCTTTCTTT
TRBJ2-2 | NA | once | TRBV21-1 | CASSKGSHTRPGELFF | TGTGCCAGCAGCAAAGGGTCCCACACTAGGCCCGGGGAGCTGTTTTTT
TRBJ2-1 | TRBD2 | NA | TRBV27 | CASSLEGLAGDNEQFF | TGTGCCAGCAGTTTAGAGGGGCTAGCGGGGGACAATGAGCAGTTCTTC
TRBJ2-6 | NA | NA | TRBV4-2 | CASSQGGNSGANVLTF | TGTGCCAGCAGCCAAGGAGGGAACTCTGGGGCCAACGTCCTGACTTTC
TRBJ2-1 | NA | NA | TRBV2 | CASSEVRTGLDEQFF | TGTGCCAGCAGTGAAGTCCGGACGGGGTTGGATGAGCAGTTCTTC
TRBJ1-3 | TRBD1 | NA | TRBV6-5 | CASSPTGFGNTIYF | TGTGCCAGCAGTCCGACAGGGTTTGGAAACACCATATATTTT
TRBJ2-7 | NA | NA | TRBV4-3 | CASSGGRGQGHYEQYF | TGCGCCAGCAGCGGCGGGAGGGGACAGGGACACTACGAGCAGTACTTC
TRBJ2-3 | NA | NA | TRBV2 | CASRQRQDYSTDTQYF | TGTGCCAGCAGACAGAGACAGGACTACTCCACAGATACGCAGTATTTT
TRBJ1-2 | NA | once | TRBV5-4 | CASSLGTAKDIYGYTF | TGTGCCAGCAGCTTGGGGACAGCGAAGGATATCTATGGCTACACCTTC
TRBJ1-2 | NA | NA | TRBV4-3 | CASSQDHGRMDGYTF | TGCGCCAGCAGCCAAGACCATGGTAGGATGGACGGCTACACCTTC
TRBJ1-1 | NA | NA | TRBV19 | CASSTPAGYTEAFF | TGTGCCAGTAGTACCCCCGCGGGATACACTGAAGCTTTCTTT
TRBJ1-1 | TRBD1 | NA | TRBV6-4 | CASSPGQANTEAFF | TGTGCCAGCAGTCCGGGACAGGCAAACACTGAAGCTTTCTTT
TRBJ2-1 | TRBD1 | NA | TRBV6-5 | CASRDRGSYNEQFF | TGTGCCAGCAGAGACAGGGGATCCTACAATGAGCAGTTCTTC
TRBJ2-7 | NA | NA | TRBV7-9 | CASDGGGEQYF | TGTGCCAGCGACGGGGGTGGTGAGCAGTACTTC
TRBJ1-6 | TRBD1 | NA | TRBV5-4 | CASSYTGDTSPLHF | TGTGCCAGCAGCTATACAGGGGATACTTCACCCCTCCACTTT
TRBJ1-6 | NA | few | TRBV6-4 | CASSDQAGSPLHF | TGTGCCAGCTCGGACCAGGCAGGTTCACCCCTCCACTTT
TRBJ2-2 | NA | NA | TRBV4-1 | CASSRIRLFYRNTGELFF | TGCGCCAGCAGCCGCATCCGGCTTTTTTATAGGAACACCGGGGAGCTGTTTTTT